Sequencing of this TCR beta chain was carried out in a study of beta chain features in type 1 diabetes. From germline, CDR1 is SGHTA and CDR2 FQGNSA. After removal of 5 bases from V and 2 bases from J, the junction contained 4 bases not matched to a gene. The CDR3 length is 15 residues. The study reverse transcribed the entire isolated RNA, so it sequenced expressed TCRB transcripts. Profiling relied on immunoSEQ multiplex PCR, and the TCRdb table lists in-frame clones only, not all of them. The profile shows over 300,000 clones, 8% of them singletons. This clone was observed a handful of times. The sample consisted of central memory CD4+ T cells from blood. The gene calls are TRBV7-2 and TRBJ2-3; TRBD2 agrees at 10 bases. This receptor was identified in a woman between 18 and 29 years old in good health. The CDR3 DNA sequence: TGTGCCAGCAGCCGGACTAGCGGAGCCACAGATACGCAGTATTTT. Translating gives CASSRTSGATDTQYF.